Shown below are 9 T cell receptor beta chains from a single sample sequenced in a study of naive and memory T cell subsets. Both TRBC1 and TRBC2 were covered by a beta constant-region primer of two equimolar oligonucleotides. Four rounds of PCR amplified the ligated cDNA using nested alpha and beta constant-region primers plus SP2. TCRdb passed the UMI-ligation and nested PCR reads through MiXCR, listing each CDR3 protein once. The table records 95,000 to 150,000 distinct CDR3 sequences, roughly 36% of them present only once. Sequencing was performed on central memory CD4+ T cells from blood. These receptors were obtained from a human donor in good health.

A few counts support this clonotype. The V gene is TRBV19, the J gene TRBJ2-1, with 11 bases fitting TRBD2. After removal of 4 bases from V and 6 bases from J, the junction contained 2 bases not matched to a gene. CDR1 LNHDA and CDR2 SQIVND come from the germline V gene (reference sequence). This CDR3 has 14 residues. The CDR3 DNA reads as TGTGCCAGTAGTACTAGCGGGAGGAGCAATGAGCAGTTCTTC. It is translated as CASSTSGRSNEQFF.

V and J are TRBV11-2 and TRBJ2-1; TRBD2 matches 7 bases. V lost 5 bases, J lost 5 bases, and 9 bases stayed unmatched. This CDR3 contains 15 residues. Germline V CDR1 and CDR2: SGHAT, FQNNGV. CDR3 sequence: CASSLGASGNNEQFF. The DNA for the CDR3 is TGTGCCAGCAGCCTCGGTGCTAGCGGAAACAATGAGCAGTTCTTC.

The chain combines TRBV19 with TRBJ1-1, with 8 bases aligning to TRBD1. In germline, CDR1 is LNHDA, CDR2 SQIVND (reference sequence). Germline trimming cut 7 bases from V and 6 bases from J; bases unmatched to any gene: 10. The CDR3 consists of 14 residues. The DNA of the CDR3 is TGTGCCAGTACCGTACAGGGGGTGGACGCTGAAGCTTTCTTT. It yields the protein CASTVQGVDAEAFF.

The chain couples TRBV7-8 to TRBJ1-1; 8 bases map to TRBD1. The CDR3 loop spans 14 amino acids. From germline, CDR1 is SGHVS and CDR2 FQNEAQ. Germline trimming cut 5 bases from V and 3 bases from J; bases unmatched to any gene: 5. The CDR3 DNA is TGTGCCAGCAGCGCGACAGGGGTATACACTGAAGCTTTCTTT. Translation: CASSATGVYTEAFF. Looking up the rest from reference TRBV7-8 and TRBJ1-1 gives the full variable domain: GAGVSQSPRYKVAKRGQDVALRCDPISGHVSLFWYQQALGQGPEFLTYFQNEAQLDKSGLPSDRFFAERPEGSVSTLKIQRTQQEDSAVYLCASSATGVYTEAFFGQGTRLTVV.

The chain combines TRBV3-1 with TRBJ1-6; D is undetermined. The germline V gene has CDR1 LGHDT and CDR2 YNNKEL (reference sequence). Trimming shortened V by 4 bases and J by 4 bases, and 8 bases separated the two germline ends. This CDR3 is 14 amino acids long. The CDR3 sequence: CASSRTMYNSPLHF. The CDR3 DNA follows: TGTGCCAGCAGCCGGACCATGTATAATTCACCCCTCCACTTT.

The chain carries TRBV6-5 and TRBJ2-2; D is possibly TRBD1 or TRBD2 (5 bases each). This CDR3 region has 14 residues. The germline V gene has CDR1 MNHEY and CDR2 SVGAGI. V shed 6 bases and J shed 7 bases, with 15 bases lying between them. CDR3 nucleotides: TGTGCCAGCAGGGGGACCTCAGGCCACGGGGAGCTGTTTTTT. Translating gives CASRGTSGHGELFF.

The chain combines TRBV2 with TRBJ2-3; TRBD1 might be the D (5 bases). CDR1 is SNHLY and CDR2 is FYNNEI in the germline V gene. The CDR3 contains 12 residues. Deletions cut 11 bases from V and 6 bases from J, with 15 bases between. The CDR3 DNA reads as TGTGCCGGGGCCAAATGGATGGATACGCAGTATTTT. Encoded protein: CAGAKWMDTQYF.

J is TRBJ2-5 and V is TRBV28; 8 bases are a match to TRBD1. Germline V gene data show CDR1 as MDHEN and CDR2 as SYDVKM. V dropped 7 bases and J dropped 1; count of bases not matched to a gene: 8. CDR3 length equals 15 residues. CDR3 sequence (DNA): TGTGCCAGCAATAACAGGGGGAAGAGCCAAGAGACCCAGTACTTC. Translated: CASNNRGKSQETQYF.

This clonotype showed up just a few times. CDR3 sequence reads: CASSLLGTGNTIYF. DNA for the CDR3: TGTGCCAGCAGTTTATTGGGGACTGGAAACACCATATATTTT. V gene TRBV27 combines with J gene TRBJ1-3; D call uncertain. V was trimmed by 1 base and J by 2 bases, leaving 6 bases between them. The V gene's germline CDR1 is MNHEY and CDR2 SMNVEV (reference sequence). The CDR3 runs 14 residues.